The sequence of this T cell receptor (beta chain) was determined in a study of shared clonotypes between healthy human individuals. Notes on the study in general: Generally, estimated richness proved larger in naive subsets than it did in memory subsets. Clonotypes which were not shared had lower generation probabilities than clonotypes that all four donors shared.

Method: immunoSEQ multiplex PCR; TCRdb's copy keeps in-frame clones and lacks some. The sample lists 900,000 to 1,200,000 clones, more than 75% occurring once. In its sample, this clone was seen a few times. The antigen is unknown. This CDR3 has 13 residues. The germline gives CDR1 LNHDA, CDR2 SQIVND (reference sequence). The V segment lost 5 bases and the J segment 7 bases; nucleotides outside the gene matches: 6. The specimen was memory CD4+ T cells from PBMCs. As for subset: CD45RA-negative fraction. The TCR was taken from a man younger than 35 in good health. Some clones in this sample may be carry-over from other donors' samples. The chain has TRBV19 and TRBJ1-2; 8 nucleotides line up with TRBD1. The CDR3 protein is CASSLQGGRGYTF. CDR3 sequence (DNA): TGTGCCAGTAGTTTACAGGGGGGCCGTGGCTACACCTTC.